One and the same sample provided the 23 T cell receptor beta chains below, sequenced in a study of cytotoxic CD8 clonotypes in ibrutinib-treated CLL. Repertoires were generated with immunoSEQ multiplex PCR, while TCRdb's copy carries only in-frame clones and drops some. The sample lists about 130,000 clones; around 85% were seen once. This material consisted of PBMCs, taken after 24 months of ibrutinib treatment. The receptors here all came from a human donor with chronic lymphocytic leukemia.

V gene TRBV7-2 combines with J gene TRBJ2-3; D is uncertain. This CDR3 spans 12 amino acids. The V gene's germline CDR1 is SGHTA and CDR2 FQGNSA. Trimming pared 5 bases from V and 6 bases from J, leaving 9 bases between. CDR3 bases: TGTGCCAGCAGCCGTTCCGGGGATACGCAGTATTTT. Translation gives CASSRSGDTQYF.

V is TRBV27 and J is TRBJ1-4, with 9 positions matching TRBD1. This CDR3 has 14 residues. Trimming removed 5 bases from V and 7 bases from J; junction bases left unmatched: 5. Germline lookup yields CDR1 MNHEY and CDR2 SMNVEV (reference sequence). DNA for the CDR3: TGTGCCAGCAGTCTCAGGACAGGGGTTGAAAAACTGTTTTTT. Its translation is CASSLRTGVEKLFF.

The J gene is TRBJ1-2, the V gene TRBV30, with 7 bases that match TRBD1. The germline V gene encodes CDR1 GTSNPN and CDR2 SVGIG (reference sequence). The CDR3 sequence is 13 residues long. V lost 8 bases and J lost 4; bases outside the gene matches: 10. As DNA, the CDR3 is TGTGCCAGCCTACACGGGACAGTCTATGGCTACACCTTC. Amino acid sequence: CASLHGTVYGYTF. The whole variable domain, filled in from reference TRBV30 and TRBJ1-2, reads SQTIHQWPATLVQPVGSPLSLECTVEGTSNPNLYWYRQAAGRGLQLLFYSVGIGQISSEVPQNLSASRPQDRQFILSSKKLLLSDSGFYLCASLHGTVYGYTFGSGTRLTVV.

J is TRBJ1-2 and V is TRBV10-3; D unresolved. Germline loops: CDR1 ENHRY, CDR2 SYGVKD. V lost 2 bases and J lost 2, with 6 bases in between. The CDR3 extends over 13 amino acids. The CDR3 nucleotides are TGTGCCATCAGTGAGGCCGGAAACTATGGCTACACCTTC. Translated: CAISEAGNYGYTF.

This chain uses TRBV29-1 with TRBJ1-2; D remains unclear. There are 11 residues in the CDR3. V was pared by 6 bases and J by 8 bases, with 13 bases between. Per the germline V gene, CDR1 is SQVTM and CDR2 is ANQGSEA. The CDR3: CSVATGWGYTF. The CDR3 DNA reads TGCAGCGTCGCCACCGGGTGGGGCTACACCTTC.

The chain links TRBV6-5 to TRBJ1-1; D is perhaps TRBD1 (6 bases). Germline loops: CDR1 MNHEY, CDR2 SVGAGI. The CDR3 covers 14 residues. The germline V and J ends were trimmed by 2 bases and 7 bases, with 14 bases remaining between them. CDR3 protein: CASSYKPWTDEAFF. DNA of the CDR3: TGTGCCAGCAGTTACAAACCGTGGACAGATGAAGCTTTCTTT.

The CDR3 nucleotides are TGTGCCACCAGCAGAGCGGGAGGGTGGGAGAATGAGCAGTTCTTC. It encodes CATSRAGGWENEQFF. This chain joins TRBV15 and TRBJ2-1, with 8 bases fitting TRBD2. The CDR3 is 15 amino acids. The V gene end was trimmed by 1 base and the J gene end by 7 bases; junction bases not matched to a gene: 6. Per germline, CDR1 LNHNV and CDR2 YYDKDF (reference sequence).

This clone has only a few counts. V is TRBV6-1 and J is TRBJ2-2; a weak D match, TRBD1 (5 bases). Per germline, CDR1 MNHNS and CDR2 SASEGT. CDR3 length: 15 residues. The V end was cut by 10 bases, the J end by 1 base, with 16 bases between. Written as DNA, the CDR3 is TGTGCCACCTTACGACAGATTTTGAACACCGGGGAGCTGTTTTTT. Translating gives CATLRQILNTGELFF.

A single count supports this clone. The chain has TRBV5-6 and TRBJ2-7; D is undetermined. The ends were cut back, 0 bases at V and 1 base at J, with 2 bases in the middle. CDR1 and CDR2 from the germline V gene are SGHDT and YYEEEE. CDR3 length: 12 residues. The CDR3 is CASSLESYEQYF. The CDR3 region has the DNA TGTGCCAGCAGCTTGGAATCCTACGAGCAGTACTTC.

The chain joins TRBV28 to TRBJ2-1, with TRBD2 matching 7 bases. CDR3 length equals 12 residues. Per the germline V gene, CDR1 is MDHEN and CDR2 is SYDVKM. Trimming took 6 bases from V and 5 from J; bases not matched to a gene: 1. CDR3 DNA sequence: TGTGCCAGCAGGGGGGGGAACAATGAGCAGTTCTTC. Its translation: CASRGGNNEQFF.

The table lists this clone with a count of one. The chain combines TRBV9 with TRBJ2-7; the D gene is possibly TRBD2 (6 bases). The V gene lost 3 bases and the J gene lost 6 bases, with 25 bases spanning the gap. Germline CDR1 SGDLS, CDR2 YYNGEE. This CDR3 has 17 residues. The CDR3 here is CASSAGGEVWVLREQYF. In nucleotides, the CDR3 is TGTGCCAGCAGCGCCGGCGGGGAGGTATGGGTCTTACGCGAGCAGTACTTC.

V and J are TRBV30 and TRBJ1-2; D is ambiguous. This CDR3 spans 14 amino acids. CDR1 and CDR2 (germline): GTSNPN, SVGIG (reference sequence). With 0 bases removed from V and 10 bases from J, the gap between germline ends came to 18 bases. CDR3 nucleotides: TGTGCCTGGAGTGTACCCGAGCGCTGGAGTGACTACACCTTC. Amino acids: CAWSVPERWSDYTF.

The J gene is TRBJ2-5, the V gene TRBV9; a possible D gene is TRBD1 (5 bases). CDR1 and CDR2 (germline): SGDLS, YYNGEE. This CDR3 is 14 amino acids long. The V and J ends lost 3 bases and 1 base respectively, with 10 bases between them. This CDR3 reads CASSGRQLQETQYF. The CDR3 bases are TGTGCCAGCAGCGGACGACAGCTCCAAGAGACCCAGTACTTC.

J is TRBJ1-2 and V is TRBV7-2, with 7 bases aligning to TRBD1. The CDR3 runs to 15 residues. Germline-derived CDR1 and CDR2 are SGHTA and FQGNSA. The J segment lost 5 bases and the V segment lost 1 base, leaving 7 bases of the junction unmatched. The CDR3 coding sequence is TGTGCCAGCAGCTTAGAGGGAGGGGGCGCGTATGGCTACACCTTC. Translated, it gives CASSLEGGGAYGYTF.

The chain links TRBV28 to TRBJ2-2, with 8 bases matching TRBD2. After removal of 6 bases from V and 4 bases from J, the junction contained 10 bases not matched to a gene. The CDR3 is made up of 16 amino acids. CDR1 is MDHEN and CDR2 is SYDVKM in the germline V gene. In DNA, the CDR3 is TGTGCCAGCAGAGGTCCGGGACTAGATGGCACCGGGGAGCTGTTTTTT. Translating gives CASRGPGLDGTGELFF.

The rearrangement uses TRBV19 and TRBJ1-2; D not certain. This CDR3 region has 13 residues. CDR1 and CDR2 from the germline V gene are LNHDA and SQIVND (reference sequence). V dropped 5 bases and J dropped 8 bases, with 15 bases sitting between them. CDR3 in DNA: TGTGCCAGTAGTTGGTCCGGGTCGGAGGGCTACACCTTC. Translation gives CASSWSGSEGYTF.

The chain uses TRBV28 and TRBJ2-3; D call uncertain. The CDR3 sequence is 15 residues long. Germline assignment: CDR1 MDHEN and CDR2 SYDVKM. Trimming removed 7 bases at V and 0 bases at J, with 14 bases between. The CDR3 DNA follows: TGTGCCAGCACCGTAGGTGGTAGGAGCACAGATACGCAGTATTTT. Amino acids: CASTVGGRSTDTQYF.

This CDR3 is CATSRDWSYEAFF. DNA of the CDR3: TGTGCCACCAGCAGAGATTGGAGCTATGAAGCTTTCTTT. This chain connects TRBV15 to TRBJ1-1; D is ambiguous. V was trimmed by 0 bases and J by 7 bases, leaving 9 bases between them. The CDR3 has 13 amino acids. Germline V gene sequence: CDR1 LNHNV, CDR2 YYDKDF (reference sequence).

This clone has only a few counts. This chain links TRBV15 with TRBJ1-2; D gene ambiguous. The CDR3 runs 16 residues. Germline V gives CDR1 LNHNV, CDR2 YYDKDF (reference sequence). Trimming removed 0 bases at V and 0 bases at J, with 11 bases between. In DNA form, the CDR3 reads TGTGCCACCAGCAGAGATGGGCAGGAGGCTAACTATGGCTACACCTTC. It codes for CATSRDGQEANYGYTF.

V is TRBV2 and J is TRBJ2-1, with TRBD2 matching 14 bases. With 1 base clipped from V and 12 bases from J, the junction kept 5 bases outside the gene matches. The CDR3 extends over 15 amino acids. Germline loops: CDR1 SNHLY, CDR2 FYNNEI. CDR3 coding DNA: TGTGCCAGCAGTGAAGGACTAGCGGGAGGGGGGGCGCAGTTCTTC. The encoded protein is CASSEGLAGGGAQFF.

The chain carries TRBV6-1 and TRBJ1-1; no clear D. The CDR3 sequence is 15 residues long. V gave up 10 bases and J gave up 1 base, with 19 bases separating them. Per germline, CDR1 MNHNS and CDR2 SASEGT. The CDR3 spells CANSQTLITNTEAFF. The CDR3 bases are TGTGCCAACTCCCAGACACTTATAACGAACACTGAAGCTTTCTTT.

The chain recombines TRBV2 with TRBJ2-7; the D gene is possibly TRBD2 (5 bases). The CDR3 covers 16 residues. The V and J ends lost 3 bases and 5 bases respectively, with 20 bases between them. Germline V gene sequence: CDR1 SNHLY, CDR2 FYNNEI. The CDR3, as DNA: TGTGCCAGCAGTGATAGGTACAGCGGACGGAGGAACGAGCAGTACTTC. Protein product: CASSDRYSGRRNEQYF.

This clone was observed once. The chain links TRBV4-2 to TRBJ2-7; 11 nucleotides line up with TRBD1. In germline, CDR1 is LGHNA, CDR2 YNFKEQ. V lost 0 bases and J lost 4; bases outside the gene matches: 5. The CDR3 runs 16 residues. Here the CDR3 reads CASSQDVGQGAYEQYF. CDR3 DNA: TGTGCCAGCAGCCAAGACGTAGGACAGGGGGCTTACGAGCAGTACTTC.